This is a list of T cell receptor beta chains from one sample in a study of cytomegalovirus exposure and HLA in healthy donors. Profiled with immunoSEQ multiplex PCR; TCRdb holds only in-frame clones, not every one. This repertoire shows roughly 110,000 clones, 60% to 75% found once; its top ten account for roughly 7.8%. The sequencing input was PBMCs. The receptor source for this set is a man aged 25 to 40 in good health and CMV-seronegative. CDR3s include the opening cysteine and the closing phenylalanine or tryptophan. The D gene is left open where the match is weak. The size of a clone is reported for some rows only, either as once, few or many, or as a class for expanded clones.

D gene	V gene	J gene	clone size	CDR3 DNA	CDR3 protein
TRBD1	TRBV5-4	TRBJ2-5	once	TGTGCCAGCAGCTACCGGGACAGGGAGGGGGAGACCCAGTACTTC	CASSYRDREGETQYF
NA	TRBV9	TRBJ1-3	NA	TGTGCCAGCAGCGTAGTTGCGGGTCCTGGAAACACCATATATTTT	CASSVVAGPGNTIYF
NA	TRBV9	TRBJ1-1	NA	TGTGCCAGCAGCCTGACGACAGGGAACACTGAAGCTTTCTTT	CASSLTTGNTEAFF
TRBD1	TRBV6-1	TRBJ1-1	NA	TGTGCCAGCAGTGGAGCACCGAGGACAGGGGCTAATCTGGCGAACACTGAAGCTTTCTTT	CASSGAPRTGANLANTEAFF
NA	TRBV6-1	TRBJ2-7	NA	TGTGCCAGCAGCCCCCTTCGCTACGAGCAGTACTTC	CASSPLRYEQYF
NA	TRBV2	TRBJ2-2	NA	TGTGCCACCGGACGGGGATCGGACACCGGGGGGCTGTTTTTT	CATGRGSDTGGLFF
NA	TRBV7-8	TRBJ1-1	NA	TGTGCCAGCAGCTTCTCCCGACTTTTGGGCACAGGAGCCAGGAACACTGAAGCTTTCTTT	CASSFSRLLGTGARNTEAFF
NA	TRBV6-1	TRBJ2-1	once	TGTGCCAGCAGCCAACTTAGAGGGGGTTCGGATGAGCAGTTCTTC	CASSQLRGGSDEQFF
NA	TRBV7-9	TRBJ2-7	NA	TGTGCCAGCAGCTTAGGACAGGTCAACTCCTACGAGCAGTACTTC	CASSLGQVNSYEQYF
NA	TRBV4-2	TRBJ2-7	NA	TGTGCCAGCAGCCAAGGGGGAACAGGTACCTACGAGCAGTACTTC	CASSQGGTGTYEQYF
NA	TRBV5-1	TRBJ2-2	NA	TGCGCCAGCAGCTTGGCCGAGTTGCAGGGCACCGGGGAGCTGTTTTTT	CASSLAELQGTGELFF
TRBD1	TRBV7-9	TRBJ2-1	few	TGTGCCAGCAGCTGGGACAGGGGGCTGGATGAGCAGTTCTTC	CASSWDRGLDEQFF
TRBD1	TRBV4-1	TRBJ2-2	NA	TGCGCCAGCAGCCAAGAAAGGACAGGGGGCTTAAAGGTCGGAGATACCGGGGAGCTGTTTTTT	CASSQERTGGLKVGDTGELFF
TRBD2	TRBV2	TRBJ2-7	NA	TGTGCCAGCAGTACCCGGGAGGGGTCGTTACTCGAGCAGTACTTC	CASSTREGSLLEQYF
NA	TRBV29-1	TRBJ2-5	NA	TGCAGCGTTGACTCGGGAGAGACCCAGTACTTC	CSVDSGETQYF
TRBD2	TRBV19	TRBJ2-3	few	TGTGCCAGTACCTTGGCCTTACTAGCGGCCCCAGATACGCAGTATTTT	CASTLALLAAPDTQYF
NA	TRBV7-2	TRBJ2-1	NA	TGTGCCAGCAGCCAAGAGGGGGTGTTAAGCTCCTACAATGAGCAGTTCTTC	CASSQEGVLSSYNEQFF
TRBD1	TRBV10-2	TRBJ1-5	few	TGCGCCAGCACGGGACAGGGTGGTCAGCCCCAGCATTTT	CASTGQGGQPQHF
NA	TRBV28	TRBJ1-2	once	TGTGCCAGCAGTTTCAAGCGGGCCTATGGCTACACCTTC	CASSFKRAYGYTF
NA	TRBV18	TRBJ1-1	NA	TGTGCCAGCTCCCAAGAACAGGTATTGTTTGGCACTGAAGCTTTCTTT	CASSQEQVLFGTEAFF
TRBD1	TRBV28	TRBJ1-2	NA	TGTGCCAGCAGTTTGGACAGGAGAGATGGCTACACCTTC	CASSLDRRDGYTF
TRBD1	TRBV9	TRBJ2-5	NA	TGTGCCAGCAGCGCGATAACACCGGGACAGCGTGACCAAGAGACCCAGTACTTC	CASSAITPGQRDQETQYF
NA	TRBV6-5	TRBJ1-2	NA	TGTGCCAGCAGTTACTCGAAGGGGAAAAACTATGGCTACACCTTC	CASSYSKGKNYGYTF
NA	TRBV5-5	TRBJ2-1	NA	TGTGCCAGCAGCGACGCCGGGAAGAGCTCCTACAATGAGCAGTTCTTC	CASSDAGKSSYNEQFF
NA	TRBV4-1	TRBJ1-2	few	TGCGCCAGCAGCCAAGTGGGAGATGGCTACACCTTC	CASSQVGDGYTF
TRBD1	TRBV6-1	TRBJ1-5	NA	TGTGCCAGCAGGGGTGACAGGGGCTTAGTTCAGCCCCAGCATTTT	CASRGDRGLVQPQHF
TRBD2	TRBV25-1	TRBJ2-7	once	TGTGCCAGCAGTGAATATAAACTAGCGGGGGGGATCTACGAGCAGTACTTC	CASSEYKLAGGIYEQYF
TRBD2	TRBV6-5	TRBJ2-3	NA	TGTGCCATCGGGACTAGCGGGAGCACAGATACGCAGTATTTT	CAIGTSGSTDTQYF
NA	TRBV23-1	TRBJ1-2	NA	TGCGCCAGCAGTCCCAGCTATGGCTACACCTTC	CASSPSYGYTF
NA	TRBV2	TRBJ1-4	NA	TGTGCCAGCAGTAAAACAGGGCAGGTTGAAAAACTGTTTTTT	CASSKTGQVEKLFF
TRBD1	TRBV5-1	TRBJ1-2	NA	TGCGCCAGCAGCTTGGCTTGGACAGGGGGAGGGCCTAACTATGGCTACACCTTC	CASSLAWTGGGPNYGYTF
NA	TRBV11-2	TRBJ2-7	NA	TGTGCCAGCAGCCTCCCCTCCTACGAGCAGTACTTC	CASSLPSYEQYF
TRBD1	TRBV5-4	TRBJ2-7	once	TGTGCCAGCAGCTTGGTGGGACAGGGGTGGCACGAGCAGTACTTC	CASSLVGQGWHEQYF
NA	TRBV5-5	TRBJ2-7	NA	TGTGCCAGCAGTTTCTCAGGGAACGAGCAGTACTTC	CASSFSGNEQYF
TRBD2	TRBV5-1	TRBJ2-3	NA	TGCGCCAGCAGCTCCGGTATTAGCGGGGCCAACACAGATACGCAGTATTTT	CASSSGISGANTDTQYF
TRBD1	TRBV10-3	TRBJ2-7	NA	TGTGCCATCAGTGAGTCGCCAGGACAGGGCACCTACGAGCAGTACTTC	CAISESPGQGTYEQYF
NA	TRBV7-9	TRBJ2-2	NA	TGTTCCAGTAGTAAGTGGACCGGGGAGCTGTTTTTT	CSSSKWTGELFF
NA	TRBV7-9	TRBJ1-6	few	TGTGCCAGCAGCTTAGGCGGATCCTCACCCCTCCACTTT	CASSLGGSSPLHF
NA	TRBV6-5	TRBJ1-6	NA	TGTGCCATCAGTTATGGAGCGAATTCACCCCTCCACTTT	CAISYGANSPLHF
TRBD1	TRBV28	TRBJ1-1	few	TGTGCCAGCATTACAGGGGCCACTGAAGCTTTCTTT	CASITGATEAFF
TRBD2	TRBV5-1	TRBJ2-1	NA	TGCGCCAGCAGCTTGTCCCGGGAGGGAAAGCAGTTCTTC	CASSLSREGKQFF
NA	TRBV6-6	TRBJ1-3	NA	TGTGCCAGCAGTTCGCCGACAAGCTCTGGAAACACCATATATTTT	CASSSPTSSGNTIYF
TRBD1	TRBV5-1	TRBJ2-1	NA	TGCGCCAGCAGCCCGAAACGGGACAGCAGTACCACAATGAATGGGCAGTTCTTC	CASSPKRDSSTTMNGQFF